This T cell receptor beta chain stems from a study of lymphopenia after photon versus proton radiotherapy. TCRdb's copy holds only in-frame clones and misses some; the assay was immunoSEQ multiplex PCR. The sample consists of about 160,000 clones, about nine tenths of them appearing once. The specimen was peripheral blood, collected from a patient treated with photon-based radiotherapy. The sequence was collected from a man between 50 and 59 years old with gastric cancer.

The CDR3 bases are TGCGCCAGCACTCCGGACAGTTCTAGCACAGATACGCAGTATTTT. Its protein is CASTPDSSSTDTQYF. J is TRBJ2-3 and V is TRBV5-1; TRBD1 is a possible D gene (6 bases). The CDR3 covers 15 residues. The V end lost 6 bases, the J end lost 0 bases, and 14 bases lay between the germline ends. Germline V lookup: CDR1 SGHRS, CDR2 YFSETQ. Filled out from reference TRBV5-1 and TRBJ2-3, the complete variable domain reads KAGVTQTPRYLIKTRGQQVTLSCSPISGHRSVSWYQQTPGQGLQFLFEYFSETQRNKGNFPGRFSGRQFSNSRSEMNVSTLELGDSALYLCASTPDSSSTDTQYFGPGTRLTVL.